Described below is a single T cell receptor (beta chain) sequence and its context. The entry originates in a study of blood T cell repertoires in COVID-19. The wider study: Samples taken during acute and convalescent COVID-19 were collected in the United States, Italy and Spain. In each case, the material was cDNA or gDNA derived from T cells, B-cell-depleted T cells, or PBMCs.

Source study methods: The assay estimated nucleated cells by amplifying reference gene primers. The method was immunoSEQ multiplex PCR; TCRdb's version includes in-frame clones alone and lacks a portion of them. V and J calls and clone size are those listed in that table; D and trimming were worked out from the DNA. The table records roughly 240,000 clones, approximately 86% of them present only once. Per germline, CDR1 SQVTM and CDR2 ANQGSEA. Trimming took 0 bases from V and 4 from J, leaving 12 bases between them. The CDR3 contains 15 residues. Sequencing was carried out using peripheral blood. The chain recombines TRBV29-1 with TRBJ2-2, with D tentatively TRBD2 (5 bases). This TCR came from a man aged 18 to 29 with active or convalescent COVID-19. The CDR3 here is CSVEDRGGSTGELFF. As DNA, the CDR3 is TGCAGCGTTGAAGATCGGGGTGGTAGCACCGGGGAGCTGTTTTTT.